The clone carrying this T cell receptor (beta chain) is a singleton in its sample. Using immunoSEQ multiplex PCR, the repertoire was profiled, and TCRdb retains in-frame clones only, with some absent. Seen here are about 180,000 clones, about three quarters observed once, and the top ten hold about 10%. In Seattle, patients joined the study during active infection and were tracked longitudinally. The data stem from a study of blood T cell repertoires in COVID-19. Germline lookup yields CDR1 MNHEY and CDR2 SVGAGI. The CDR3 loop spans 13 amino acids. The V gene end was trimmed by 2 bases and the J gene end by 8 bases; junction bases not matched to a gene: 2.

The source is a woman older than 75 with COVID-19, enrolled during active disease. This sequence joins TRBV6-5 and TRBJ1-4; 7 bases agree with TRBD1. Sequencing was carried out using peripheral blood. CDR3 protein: CASSYNRGEKLFF. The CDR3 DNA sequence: TGTGCCAGCAGTTACAACAGGGGAGAAAAACTGTTTTTT.